This T cell receptor beta chain was identified during a study of CD8+CD57+ T cells in acquired aplastic anemia. Template material for TCR beta VDJ and CDR3 profiling consisted of genomic DNA. TCRdb re-analysed the reads in MiXCR, keeping a single row per CDR3 protein. In the table there are some 150,000 distinct CDR3 sequences, 40% to 65% of which are singletons. CDR1 is LNHDA, CDR2 SQIVND, per germline (reference sequence). The CDR3 is 15 amino acids. Trimming removed 3 bases from V and 3 bases from J, with 15 bases in between. Previously, flow cytometry had revealed CD8+CD57+ cell expansion in the patients chosen for sequencing.

V usage is TRBV19 and J usage is TRBJ2-7, with a possible D match to TRBD1 (7 bases). The receptor's source is a human donor with aplastic anemia. Sequenced input: sorted CD4+, CD8+, or CD8+CD57+ T cells (not recorded which) from PBMCs. Here the CDR3 reads CASSMRRQGLYEQYF. The CDR3 DNA reads as TGTGCCAGTAGTATGCGGAGACAGGGACTCTACGAGCAGTACTTC.